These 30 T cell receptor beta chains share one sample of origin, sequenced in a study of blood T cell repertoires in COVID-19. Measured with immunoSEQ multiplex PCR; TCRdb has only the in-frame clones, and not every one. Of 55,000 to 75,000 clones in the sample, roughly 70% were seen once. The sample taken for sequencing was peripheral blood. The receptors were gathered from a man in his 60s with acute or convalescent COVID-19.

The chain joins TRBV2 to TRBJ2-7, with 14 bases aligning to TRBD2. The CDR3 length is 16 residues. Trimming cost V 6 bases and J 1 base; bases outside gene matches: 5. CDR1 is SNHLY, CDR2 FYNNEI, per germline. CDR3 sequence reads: CASRGLAGVRSYEQYF. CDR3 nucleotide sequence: TGTGCCAGCAGGGGACTAGCGGGAGTAAGGTCCTACGAGCAGTACTTC.

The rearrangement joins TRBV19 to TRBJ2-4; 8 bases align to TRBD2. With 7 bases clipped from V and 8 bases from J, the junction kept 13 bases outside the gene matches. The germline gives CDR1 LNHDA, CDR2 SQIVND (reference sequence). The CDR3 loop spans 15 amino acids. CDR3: CASNNRGGSTDIQYF. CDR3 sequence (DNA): TGTGCCAGTAATAACCGGGGGGGCAGTACGGACATTCAGTACTTC.

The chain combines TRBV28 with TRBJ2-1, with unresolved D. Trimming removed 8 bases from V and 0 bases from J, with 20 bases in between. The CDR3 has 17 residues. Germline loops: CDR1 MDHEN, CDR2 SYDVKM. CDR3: CASPPHSGFYSYNEQFF. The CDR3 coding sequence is TGTGCCAGCCCTCCTCACAGTGGGTTCTACTCCTACAATGAGCAGTTCTTC.

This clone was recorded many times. Here the CDR3 reads CASSTTGAGNTIYF. CDR3 DNA: TGTGCCAGCAGCACAACAGGGGCTGGAAACACCATATATTTT. The chain employs TRBV5-6 and TRBJ1-3, with 7 bases aligning to TRBD1. Germline V CDR1 and CDR2: SGHDT, YYEEEE. The CDR3 runs to 14 residues. The V segment lost 4 bases and the J segment 2 bases; nucleotides outside the gene matches: 3.

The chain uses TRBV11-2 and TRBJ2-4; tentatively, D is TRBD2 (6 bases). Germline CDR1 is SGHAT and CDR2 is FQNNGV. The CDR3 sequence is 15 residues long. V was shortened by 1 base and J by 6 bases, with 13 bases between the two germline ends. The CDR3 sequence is CASSLGPGDGNIQYF. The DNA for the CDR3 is TGTGCCAGCAGCTTAGGACCGGGAGATGGAAACATTCAGTACTTC.

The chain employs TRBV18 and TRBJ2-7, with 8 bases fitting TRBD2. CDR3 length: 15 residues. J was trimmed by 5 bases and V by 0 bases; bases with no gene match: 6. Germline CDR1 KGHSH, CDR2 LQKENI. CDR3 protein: CASSPPGRASDEQYF. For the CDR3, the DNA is TGTGCCAGCTCACCACCCGGGAGGGCCAGCGACGAGCAGTACTTC.

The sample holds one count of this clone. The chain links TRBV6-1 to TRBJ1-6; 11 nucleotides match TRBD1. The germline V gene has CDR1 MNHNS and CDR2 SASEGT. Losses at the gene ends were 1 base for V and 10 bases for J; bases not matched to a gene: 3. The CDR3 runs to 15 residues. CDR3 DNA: TGTGCCAGCAGTGAAGATGGGACAGGGGGATCACCCCTCCACTTT. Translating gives CASSEDGTGGSPLHF.

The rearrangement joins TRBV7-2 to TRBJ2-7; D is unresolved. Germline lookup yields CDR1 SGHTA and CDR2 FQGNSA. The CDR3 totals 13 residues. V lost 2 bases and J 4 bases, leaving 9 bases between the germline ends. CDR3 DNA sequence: TGTGCCAGCAGCTTAAACTCAGGTTACGAGCAGTACGTC. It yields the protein CASSLNSGYEQYV.

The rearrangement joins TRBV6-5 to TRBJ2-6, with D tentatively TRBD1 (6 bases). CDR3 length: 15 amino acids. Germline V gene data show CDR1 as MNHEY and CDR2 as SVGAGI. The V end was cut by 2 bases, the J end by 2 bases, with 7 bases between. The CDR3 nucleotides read TGTGCCAGCAGTTACGGGGGCGCTGGGGCCAACGTCCTGACTTTC. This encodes CASSYGGAGANVLTF.

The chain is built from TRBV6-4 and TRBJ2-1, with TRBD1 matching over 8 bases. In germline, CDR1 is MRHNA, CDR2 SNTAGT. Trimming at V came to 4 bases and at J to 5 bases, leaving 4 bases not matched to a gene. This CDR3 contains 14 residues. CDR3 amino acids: CASSALTGDNEQFF. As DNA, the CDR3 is TGTGCCAGCAGTGCCCTGACAGGGGACAATGAGCAGTTCTTC.

The CDR3 is CASSPTGGGYEQYF. The CDR3 DNA reads as TGTGCCAGCAGTCCCACGGGGGGTGGCTACGAGCAGTACTTC. The rearrangement uses TRBV28 and TRBJ2-7, with 7 nucleotides matching TRBD2. The CDR3 loop spans 14 amino acids. Trimming cost V 5 bases and J 3 bases; bases outside gene matches: 7. Germline lookup yields CDR1 MDHEN and CDR2 SYDVKM.

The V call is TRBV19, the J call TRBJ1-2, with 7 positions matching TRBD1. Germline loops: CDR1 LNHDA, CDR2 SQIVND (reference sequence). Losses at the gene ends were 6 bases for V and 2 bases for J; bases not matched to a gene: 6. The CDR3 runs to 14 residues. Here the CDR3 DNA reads TGTGCCAGTAGCCCCCCGGGACAGAACTATGGCTACACCTTC. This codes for CASSPPGQNYGYTF.

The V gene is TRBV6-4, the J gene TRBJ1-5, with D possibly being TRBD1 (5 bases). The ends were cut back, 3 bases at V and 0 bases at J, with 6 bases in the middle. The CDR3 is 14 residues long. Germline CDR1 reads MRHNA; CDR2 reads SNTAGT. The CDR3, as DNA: TGTGCCAGCAGTGATCAGGGTAGCAATCAGCCCCAGCATTTT. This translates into CASSDQGSNQPQHF.

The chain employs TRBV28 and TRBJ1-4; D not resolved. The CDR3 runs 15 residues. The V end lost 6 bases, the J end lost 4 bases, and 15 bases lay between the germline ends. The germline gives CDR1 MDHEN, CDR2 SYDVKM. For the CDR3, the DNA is TGTGCCAGCAGCCCTTTTTGGGAGGATAATGAAAAACTGTTTTTT. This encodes CASSPFWEDNEKLFF. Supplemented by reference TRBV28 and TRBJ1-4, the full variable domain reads DVKVTQSSRYLVKRTGEKVFLECVQDMDHENMFWYRQDPGLGLRLIYFSYDVKMKEKGDIPEGYSVSREKKERFSLILESASTNQTSMYLCASSPFWEDNEKLFFGSGTQLSVL.

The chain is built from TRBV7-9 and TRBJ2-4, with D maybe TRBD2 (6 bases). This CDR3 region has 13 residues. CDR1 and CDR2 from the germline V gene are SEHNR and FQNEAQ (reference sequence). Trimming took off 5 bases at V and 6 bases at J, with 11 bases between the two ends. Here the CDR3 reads CASSAPGGNIQYF. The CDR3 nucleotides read TGTGCCAGCAGCGCCCCCGGGGGAAACATTCAGTACTTC. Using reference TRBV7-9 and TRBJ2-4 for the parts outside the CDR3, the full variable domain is DTGVSQNPRHKITKRGQNVTFRCDPISEHNRLYWYRQTLGQGPEFLTYFQNEAQLEKSRLLSDRFSAERPKGSFSTLEIQRTEQGDSAMYLCASSAPGGNIQYFGAGTRLSVL.

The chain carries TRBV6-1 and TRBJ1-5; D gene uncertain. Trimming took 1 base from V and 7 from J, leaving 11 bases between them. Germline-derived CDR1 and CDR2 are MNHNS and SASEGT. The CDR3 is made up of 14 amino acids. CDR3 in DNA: TGTGCCAGCAGTGAAGGGGCCGGCGTGCAGCCCCAGCATTTT. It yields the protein CASSEGAGVQPQHF.

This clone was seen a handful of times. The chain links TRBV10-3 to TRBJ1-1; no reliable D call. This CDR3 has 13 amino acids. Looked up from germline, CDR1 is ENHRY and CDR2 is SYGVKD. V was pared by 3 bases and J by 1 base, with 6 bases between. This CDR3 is CAISETENTEAFF. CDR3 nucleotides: TGTGCCATCAGTGAAACTGAGAACACTGAAGCTTTCTTT.

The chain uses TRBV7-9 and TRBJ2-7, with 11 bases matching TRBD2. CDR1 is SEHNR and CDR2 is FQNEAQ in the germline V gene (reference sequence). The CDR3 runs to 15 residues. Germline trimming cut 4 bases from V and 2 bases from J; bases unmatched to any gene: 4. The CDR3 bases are TGTGCCAGCAGCTCGGGACTAGCGGAAACCTACGAGCAGTACTTC. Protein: CASSSGLAETYEQYF. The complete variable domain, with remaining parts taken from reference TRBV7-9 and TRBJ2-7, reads DTGVSQNPRHKITKRGQNVTFRCDPISEHNRLYWYRQTLGQGPEFLTYFQNEAQLEKSRLLSDRFSAERPKGSFSTLEIQRTEQGDSAMYLCASSSGLAETYEQYFGPGTRLTVT.

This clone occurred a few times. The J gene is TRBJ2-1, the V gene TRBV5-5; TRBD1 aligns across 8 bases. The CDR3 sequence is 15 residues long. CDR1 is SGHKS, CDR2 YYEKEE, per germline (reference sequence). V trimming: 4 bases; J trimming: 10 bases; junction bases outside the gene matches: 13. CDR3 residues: CASSPVPGQVGEQFF. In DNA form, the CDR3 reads TGTGCCAGCAGCCCCGTCCCGGGACAGGTCGGGGAGCAGTTCTTC. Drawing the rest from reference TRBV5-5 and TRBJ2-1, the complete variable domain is DAGVTQSPTHLIKTRGQQVTLRCSPISGHKSVSWYQQVLGQGPQFIFQYYEKEERGRGNFPDRFSARQFPNYSSELNVNALLLGDSALYLCASSPVPGQVGEQFFGPGTRLTVL.

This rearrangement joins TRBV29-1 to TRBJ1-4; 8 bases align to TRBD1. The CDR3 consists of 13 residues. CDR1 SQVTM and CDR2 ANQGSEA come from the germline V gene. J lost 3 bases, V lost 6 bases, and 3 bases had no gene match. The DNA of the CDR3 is TGCAGCGTCAGGGGGCGGTCTAATGAAAAACTGTTTTTT. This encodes CSVRGRSNEKLFF.

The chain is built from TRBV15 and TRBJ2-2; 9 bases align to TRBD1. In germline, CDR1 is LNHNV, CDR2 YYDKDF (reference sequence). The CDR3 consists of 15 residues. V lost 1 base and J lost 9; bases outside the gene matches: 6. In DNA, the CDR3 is TGTGCCACCAGCAGAGCCGACAGGGGGAGCCGGGAGCTGTTTTTT. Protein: CATSRADRGSRELFF.

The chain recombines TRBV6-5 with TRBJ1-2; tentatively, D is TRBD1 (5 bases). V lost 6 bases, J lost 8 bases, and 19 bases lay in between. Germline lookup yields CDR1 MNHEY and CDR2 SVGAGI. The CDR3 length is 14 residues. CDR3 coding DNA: TGTGCCAGCAGGACGGGGGGTAGGAGTCAAGGCTACACCTTC. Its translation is CASRTGGRSQGYTF.

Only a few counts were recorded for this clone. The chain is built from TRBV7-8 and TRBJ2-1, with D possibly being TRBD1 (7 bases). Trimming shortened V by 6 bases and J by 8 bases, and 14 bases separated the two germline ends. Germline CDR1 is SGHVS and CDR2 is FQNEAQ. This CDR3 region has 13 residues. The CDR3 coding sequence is TGTGCCAGCAGTGGGCAGGGGGAGGATGAGCAGTTCTTC. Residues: CASSGQGEDEQFF. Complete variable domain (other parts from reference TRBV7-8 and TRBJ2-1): GAGVSQSPRYKVAKRGQDVALRCDPISGHVSLFWYQQALGQGPEFLTYFQNEAQLDKSGLPSDRFFAERPEGSVSTLKIQRTQQEDSAVYLCASSGQGEDEQFFGPGTRLTVL.

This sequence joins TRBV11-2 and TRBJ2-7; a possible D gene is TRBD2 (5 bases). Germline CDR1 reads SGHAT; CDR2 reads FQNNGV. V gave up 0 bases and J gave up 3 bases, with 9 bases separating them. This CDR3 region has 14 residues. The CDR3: CASSLDREGYEQYF. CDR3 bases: TGTGCCAGCAGCTTAGATCGAGAGGGCTACGAGCAGTACTTC.

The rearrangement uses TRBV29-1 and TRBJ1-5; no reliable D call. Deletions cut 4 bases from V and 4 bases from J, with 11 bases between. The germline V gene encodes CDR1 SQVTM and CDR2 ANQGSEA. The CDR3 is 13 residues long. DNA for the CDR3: TGCAGCGTTGCTGAACAGTTAAATCAGCCCCAGCATTTT. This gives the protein CSVAEQLNQPQHF.

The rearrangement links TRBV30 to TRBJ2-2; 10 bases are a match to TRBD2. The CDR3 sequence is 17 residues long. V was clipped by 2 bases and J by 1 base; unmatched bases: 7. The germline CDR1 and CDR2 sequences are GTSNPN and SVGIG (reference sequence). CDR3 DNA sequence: TGTGCCTGGAGTCGGAGTAGGACTAGCGGGAACACCGGGGAGCTGTTTTTT. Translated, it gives CAWSRSRTSGNTGELFF.

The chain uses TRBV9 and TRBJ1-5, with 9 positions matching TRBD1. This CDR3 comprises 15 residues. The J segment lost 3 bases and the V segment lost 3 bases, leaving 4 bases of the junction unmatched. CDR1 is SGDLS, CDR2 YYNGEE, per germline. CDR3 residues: CASSEGTGHNQPQHF. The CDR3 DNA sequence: TGTGCCAGCAGCGAGGGGACAGGGCACAATCAGCCCCAGCATTTT.

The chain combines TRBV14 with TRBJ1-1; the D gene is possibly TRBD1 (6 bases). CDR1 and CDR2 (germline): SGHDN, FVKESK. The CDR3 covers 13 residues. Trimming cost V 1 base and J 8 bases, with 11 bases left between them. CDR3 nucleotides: TGTGCCAGCAGCCAAGTGGGGGCAGGCGAAGCTTTCTTT. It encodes CASSQVGAGEAFF.

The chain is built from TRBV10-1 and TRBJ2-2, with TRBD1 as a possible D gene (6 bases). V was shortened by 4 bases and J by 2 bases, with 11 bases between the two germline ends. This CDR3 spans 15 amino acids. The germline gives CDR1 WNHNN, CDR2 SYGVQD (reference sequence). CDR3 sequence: CASSVGAENTGELFF. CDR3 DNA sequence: TGCGCCAGCAGTGTGGGGGCCGAAAACACCGGGGAGCTGTTTTTT.

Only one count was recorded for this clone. CDR3 in DNA: TGTGCCAGCAGCCGGGATTACTATGGCTACACCTTC. It codes for CASSRDYYGYTF. The J gene is TRBJ1-2, the V gene TRBV7-9, with D unresolved. The V and J ends lost 5 bases and 3 bases respectively, with 7 bases between them. This CDR3 spans 12 amino acids. Germline values: CDR1 SEHNR, CDR2 FQNEAQ (reference sequence).